Given below is one TCR beta chain in context. The source of the sample is a study of OX40 agonist ivuxolimab in advanced cancers. Trimming took 4 bases from V and 5 from J; bases not matched to a gene: 0. This CDR3 contains 13 residues. CDR1 is MRHNA, CDR2 SNTAGT, per germline. Only in-frame clones appear in the TCRdb table, and some are missing; sequencing was by immunoSEQ multiplex PCR. The data contain roughly 100,000 clones, about nine tenths of them seen just once; the ten biggest clones take up 7.4%. The chain carries TRBV6-4 and TRBJ2-3; 10 nucleotides align to TRBD2. The specimen was CD4+ or CD8+ T cells sorted from blood, collected in a trial of the OX40 agonist ivuxolimab. This receptor was identified in an adult with an advanced solid tumor such as melanoma, head and neck, liver or kidney cancer. Here the CDR3 reads CASSASGRDTQYF. The CDR3 DNA reads as TGTGCCAGCAGTGCTAGCGGGAGAGATACGCAGTATTTT.